The 31 T cell receptor beta chains below were found in one sample sequenced in a study of shared clonotypes between healthy human individuals. The data were produced by immunoSEQ multiplex PCR, yet TCRdb's version contains in-frame clones alone and is incomplete. The sample shows 2 million to 2.5 million clones, nearly 97% of them seen only once. Input material: naive CD4+ T cells sorted from blood. Subset denoted: CD45RA+ positively selected. Receptors originate from a young man in good health.

V is TRBV9 and J is TRBJ2-2; D may be TRBD2 (6 bases). V shed 3 bases and J shed 4 bases, with 10 bases lying between them. CDR1 and CDR2 (germline): SGDLS, YYNGEE. This CDR3 is built from 14 residues. The CDR3 region has the DNA TGTGCCAGCAGCGCCGGGACTCTCACCGGGGAGCTGTTTTTT. Encoded protein: CASSAGTLTGELFF.

The chain has TRBV10-2 and TRBJ2-3, with no clear D. CDR3 length: 13 amino acids. From germline, CDR1 is WSHSY and CDR2 SAAADI. V was cut by 3 bases and J by 6 bases, with 10 bases left in between. CDR3 in DNA: TGCGCCAGCAGTGAACCCGGGCGGGATACGCAGTATTTT. It codes for CASSEPGRDTQYF.

J is TRBJ1-5 and V is TRBV28, with a possible D match to TRBD1 (6 bases). V was cut by 6 bases and J by 5 bases, with 23 bases left in between. Germline-derived CDR1 and CDR2 are MDHEN and SYDVKM. This CDR3 has 17 amino acids. CDR3 DNA: TGTGCCAGCAGCTCAACCGATGGGATCCAGGGGCATCAGCCCCAGCATTTT. It encodes CASSSTDGIQGHQPQHF.

J is TRBJ2-1 and V is TRBV27; D is tentatively TRBD1 or TRBD2 (5 bases each). This CDR3 has 14 residues. V lost 4 bases, J lost 4 bases, and 11 bases lay in between. Germline V CDR1 and CDR2: MNHEY, SMNVEV (reference sequence). The CDR3 nucleotides are TGTGCCAGCAGTTCCCGGGACCAATACAATGAGCAGTTCTTC. This sequence encodes CASSSRDQYNEQFF.

Here the CDR3 DNA reads TGCGCCAGCAGCTTGGAAAGCCTAGCGGGGGGCTCCTACAATGAGCAGTTCTTC. Translated, it gives CASSLESLAGGSYNEQFF. The J gene is TRBJ2-1, the V gene TRBV5-1, with 11 nucleotides matching TRBD2. CDR3 length equals 18 residues. J lost 0 bases, V lost 0 bases, and 5 bases had no gene match. Germline V gives CDR1 SGHRS, CDR2 YFSETQ. Looking up the rest from reference TRBV5-1 and TRBJ2-1 gives the full variable domain: KAGVTQTPRYLIKTRGQQVTLSCSPISGHRSVSWYQQTPGQGLQFLFEYFSETQRNKGNFPGRFSGRQFSNSRSEMNVSTLELGDSALYLCASSLESLAGGSYNEQFFGPGTRLTVL.

This sequence joins TRBV2 and TRBJ2-2, with TRBD1 matching over 7 bases. Germline trimming cut 6 bases from V and 0 bases from J; bases unmatched to any gene: 7. CDR1 and CDR2 (germline): SNHLY, FYNNEI. The CDR3 loop spans 16 amino acids. The chain's CDR3 is CASSVQGTANTGELFF. The CDR3 bases are TGTGCCAGCAGCGTCCAGGGGACAGCGAACACCGGGGAGCTGTTTTTT.

This clone was counted once. The rearrangement joins TRBV28 to TRBJ2-4, with D perhaps matching TRBD1 or TRBD2 (6 bases each). Trimming pared 7 bases from V and 7 bases from J, leaving 20 bases between. CDR3 size: 15 residues. Germline V CDR1 and CDR2: MDHEN, SYDVKM. This CDR3 is CASTPFSGAGNIQYF. The CDR3 nucleotides read TGTGCCAGCACCCCATTTTCGGGGGCGGGGAACATTCAGTACTTC.

For this clone: Additional DNA sequences in this sample encode the identical CDR3. The chain links TRBV10-3 to TRBJ2-7; the D gene could be TRBD1 or TRBD2 (5 bases each). Deletions cut 2 bases from V and 6 bases from J, with 8 bases between. The CDR3 consists of 12 residues. Germline-derived CDR1 and CDR2 are ENHRY and SYGVKD. The CDR3 region has the DNA TGTGCCATCAGTGAGGGGGACCGCGAGCAGTACTTC. Amino acid sequence: CAISEGDREQYF.

The CDR3 sequence is CASTNYATNEKLFF. CDR3 in DNA: TGTGCCAGCACCAATTATGCAACTAATGAAAAACTGTTTTTT. V gene TRBV27 combines with J gene TRBJ1-4; D unresolved. The germline gives CDR1 MNHEY, CDR2 SMNVEV (reference sequence). The length of the CDR3 is 14 residues. V lost 7 bases and J 0 bases, leaving 9 bases between the germline ends.

The J gene is TRBJ1-2, the V gene TRBV10-3; D remains ambiguous. The CDR3 sequence is 12 residues long. V dropped 2 bases and J dropped 7 bases, with 8 bases sitting between them. The germline V gene has CDR1 ENHRY and CDR2 SYGVKD. CDR3 bases: TGTGCCATCAGTGAGGGGAGTGCTGGCTACACCTTC. This codes for CAISEGSAGYTF.

The chain uses TRBV6-6 and TRBJ1-6; TRBD1 might be the D (5 bases). The V gene's germline CDR1 is MNHNY and CDR2 SVGAGI (reference sequence). CDR3 length: 13 amino acids. Trimming took 6 bases from V and 14 from J, leaving 17 bases between them. CDR3 sequence: CASRGETSGALHF. CDR3 nucleotide sequence: TGTGCCAGCAGGGGTGAGACTTCGGGGGCCCTCCACTTT.

This rearrangement joins TRBV9 to TRBJ2-1, with 8 bases that match TRBD1. The CDR3 contains 16 residues. The V segment lost 2 bases and the J segment 3 bases; nucleotides outside the gene matches: 7. Germline V gene lookup returns CDR1 SGDLS and CDR2 YYNGEE. In nucleotides, the CDR3 is TGTGCCAGCAGCGTGACAGGGGATCTCGGCTACAATGAGCAGTTCTTC. Its translation: CASSVTGDLGYNEQFF.

As regards this clone: The same CDR3 is also encoded by other DNA sequences in this sample. The chain carries TRBV7-9 and TRBJ1-1; D perhaps matches TRBD1 (5 bases). The CDR3 runs 13 residues. V gave up 7 bases and J gave up 1 base, with 10 bases separating them. Per germline, CDR1 SEHNR and CDR2 FQNEAQ (reference sequence). CDR3 amino acids: CASKLQENTEAFF. Written as DNA, the CDR3 is TGTGCCAGCAAGTTACAGGAGAACACTGAAGCTTTCTTT.

The V call is TRBV28, the J call TRBJ2-3; D unresolved. Per germline, CDR1 MDHEN and CDR2 SYDVKM. Deletions cut 3 bases from V and 3 bases from J, with 10 bases between. CDR3 length: 14 amino acids. For the CDR3, the DNA is TGTGCCAGCAGTTTGGGGTTAGGTACAGATACGCAGTATTTT. Translation gives CASSLGLGTDTQYF.

The chain links TRBV5-1 to TRBJ2-7, with D possibly matching TRBD1 (7 bases). Germline CDR1 is SGHRS and CDR2 is YFSETQ. The CDR3 spans 14 residues. Deletions cut 0 bases from V and 5 bases from J, with 12 bases between. This CDR3 reads CASSLEGRGDEQYF. As DNA, the CDR3 is TGCGCCAGCAGCTTGGAGGGCAGGGGGGACGAGCAGTACTTC.

This sequence joins TRBV5-4 and TRBJ1-1; D possibly corresponds to TRBD1 (6 bases). Trimming shortened V by 0 bases and J by 5 bases, and 14 bases separated the two germline ends. The CDR3 has 15 residues. Germline loops: CDR1 SGHNT, CDR2 YYREEE (reference sequence). The CDR3 DNA follows: TGTGCCAGCAGCTTGGTCGTGGGGGCGCTTACTGAAGCTTTCTTT. Its protein is CASSLVVGALTEAFF.

This chain joins TRBV5-4 and TRBJ2-7, with 8 bases identical to TRBD1. Germline CDR1 and CDR2: SGHNT and YYREEE (reference sequence). The CDR3 is made up of 16 amino acids. The ends lost 0 bases at V and 1 base at J; junction bases unmatched: 6. In nucleotides, the CDR3 is TGTGCCAGCAGCTTGGCCGGACAGGGAATTTCCTACGAGCAGTACTTC. Amino acids: CASSLAGQGISYEQYF.

The chain joins TRBV4-1 to TRBJ2-1; 9 bases map to TRBD1. Per the germline V gene, CDR1 is MGHRA and CDR2 is YSYEKL. The V gene end was trimmed by 2 bases and the J gene end by 8 bases; junction bases not matched to a gene: 7. The CDR3 runs 15 residues. The CDR3 DNA is TGCGCCAGCAGCCAACCGGGACAGGGAGTATATGAGCAGTTCTTC. It yields the protein CASSQPGQGVYEQFF.

The genes are TRBV5-4 and TRBJ1-3; D might be TRBD1 (5 bases). V lost 4 bases to trimming and J lost 0 bases, with 11 bases between them. The CDR3 length is 15 residues. Germline V gives CDR1 SGHNT, CDR2 YYREEE (reference sequence). The CDR3: CASSRDASSGNTIYF. The CDR3 DNA is TGTGCCAGCAGCCGGGACGCAAGCTCTGGAAACACCATATATTTT.

Comments on this clone: The sample contains more than one DNA sequence encoding this CDR3. CDR3 DNA sequence: TGTGCCAGCAGAGGCACAGATACGCAGTATTTT. Its protein is CASRGTDTQYF. The chain is built from TRBV6-6 and TRBJ2-3; D unresolved. V was shortened by 6 bases and J by 1 base, with 2 bases between the two germline ends. Germline assignment: CDR1 MNHNY and CDR2 SVGAGI (reference sequence). CDR3 size: 11 residues.

The rearrangement joins TRBV10-2 to TRBJ1-6; D may be TRBD1 (6 bases). Trimming shortened V by 4 bases and J by 5 bases, and 9 bases separated the two germline ends. The CDR3 loop spans 14 amino acids. The germline V gene encodes CDR1 WSHSY and CDR2 SAAADI. Here the CDR3 reads CASSGQDNNSPLHF. DNA of the CDR3: TGCGCCAGCAGTGGACAGGATAATAATTCACCCCTCCACTTT.

This chain links TRBV30 with TRBJ1-4; TRBD1 is a possible D gene (6 bases). Trimming shortened V by 3 bases and J by 6 bases, and 14 bases separated the two germline ends. The CDR3 totals 14 residues. Germline V lookup: CDR1 GTSNPN, CDR2 SVGIG (reference sequence). Written as DNA, the CDR3 is TGTGCCTGGAGAAGTGGGGGGCGCCATGAAAAACTGTTTTTT. Its translation: CAWRSGGRHEKLFF.

This chain joins TRBV6-5 and TRBJ1-5, with 7 bases identical to TRBD1. Per germline, CDR1 MNHEY and CDR2 SVGAGI. The CDR3 spans 15 residues. After removal of 5 bases from V and 1 base from J, the junction contained 5 bases not matched to a gene. The CDR3 reads CASSRGTASNQPQHF. CDR3 DNA sequence: TGTGCCAGCAGTCGGGGGACAGCGAGCAATCAGCCCCAGCATTTT.

This chain uses TRBV6-5 with TRBJ1-3; perhaps TRBD1 as D (5 bases). Germline CDR1 and CDR2: MNHEY and SVGAGI. Trimming cost V 0 bases and J 7 bases, with 10 bases left between them. This CDR3 comprises 14 residues. The CDR3 bases are TGTGCCAGCAGTTACTCCCGCAGGGCCAACACCATATATTTT. As protein: CASSYSRRANTIYF.

The chain joins TRBV28 to TRBJ2-4, with 10 positions matching TRBD2. The CDR3 is 15 amino acids. Germline trimming cut 6 bases from V and 9 bases from J; bases unmatched to any gene: 11. Germline-derived CDR1 and CDR2 are MDHEN and SYDVKM. CDR3 protein: CASSSTGLARGIQYF. The CDR3 region has the DNA TGTGCCAGCAGCTCCACGGGACTAGCGCGCGGCATTCAGTACTTC.

The chain has TRBV28 and TRBJ1-3; D is unclear. This CDR3 is 15 amino acids long. Trimming took off 6 bases at V and 4 bases at J, with 16 bases between the two ends. Germline CDR1 and CDR2: MDHEN and SYDVKM. Here the CDR3 DNA reads TGTGCCAGCAGAATAGGAGCAGCGAGCGGAAACACCATATATTTT. Translated, it gives CASRIGAASGNTIYF. The entire variable domain, with the rest obtained from reference TRBV28 and TRBJ1-3, is as follows: DVKVTQSSRYLVKRTGEKVFLECVQDMDHENMFWYRQDPGLGLRLIYFSYDVKMKEKGDIPEGYSVSREKKERFSLILESASTNQTSMYLCASRIGAASGNTIYFGEGSWLTVV.

This clone was counted once. The chain is built from TRBV30 and TRBJ1-1; a weak D match, TRBD1 (5 bases). V shed 2 bases and J shed 4 bases, with 11 bases lying between them. Looked up from germline, CDR1 is GTSNPN and CDR2 is SVGIG (reference sequence). The CDR3 extends over 13 amino acids. The CDR3 here is CAWSIVGGTEAFF. The CDR3 bases are TGTGCCTGGAGTATCGTCGGGGGCACTGAAGCTTTCTTT. Filled out from reference TRBV30 and TRBJ1-1, the complete variable domain reads SQTIHQWPATLVQPVGSPLSLECTVEGTSNPNLYWYRQAAGRGLQLLFYSVGIGQISSEVPQNLSASRPQDRQFILSSKKLLLSDSGFYLCAWSIVGGTEAFFGQGTRLTVV.

This clone has a single count. This chain links TRBV5-1 with TRBJ2-7; D unclear. Germline lookup yields CDR1 SGHRS and CDR2 YFSETQ. The CDR3 runs 15 residues. The germline V and J ends were trimmed by 7 bases and 2 bases, with 19 bases remaining between them. The CDR3 loop reads CASSENGPQTYEQYF. For the CDR3, the DNA is TGCGCCAGCTCGGAGAACGGGCCCCAGACCTACGAGCAGTACTTC.

This chain links TRBV28 with TRBJ1-2; no clear D. Germline V CDR1 and CDR2: MDHEN, SYDVKM. V dropped 2 bases and J dropped 7 bases, with 20 bases sitting between them. The CDR3 is made up of 16 amino acids. CDR3 protein: CASSLPRGNLFGGYTF. CDR3 DNA: TGTGCCAGCAGTTTACCACGTGGGAATCTATTCGGTGGCTACACCTTC.

This rearrangement joins TRBV29-1 to TRBJ2-6; 7 nucleotides match TRBD1. The CDR3 runs 17 residues. The V gene's germline CDR1 is SQVTM and CDR2 ANQGSEA. The V and J ends lost 7 bases and 0 bases, in that order; junction bases with no gene match: 12. CDR3 bases: TGCAGCGCGAGACAGGGTGGCGTCCCCTCTGGGGCCAACGTCCTGACTTTC. The encoded protein is CSARQGGVPSGANVLTF. Combining the CDR3 with reference TRBV29-1 and TRBJ2-6 gives the whole variable domain SAVISQKPSRDICQRGTSLTIQCQVDSQVTMMFWYRQQPGQSLTLIATANQGSEATYESGFVIDKFPISRPNLTFSTLTVSNMSPEDSSIYLCSARQGGVPSGANVLTFGAGSRLTVL.

V is TRBV2 and J is TRBJ2-4; D may correspond to TRBD1 or TRBD2 (5 bases each). The CDR3 runs to 13 residues. CDR1 and CDR2 from the germline V gene are SNHLY and FYNNEI. Between the trimmed V and J ends, which lost 8 bases and 2 bases, there was a span of 10 bases. CDR3: CASEGRSKNIQYF. The CDR3 DNA is TGTGCCAGCGAGGGGAGATCCAAAAACATTCAGTACTTC. The full variable domain, its missing parts supplied by reference TRBV2 and TRBJ2-4, is EPEVTQTPSHQVTQMGQEVILRCVPISNHLYFYWYRQILGQKVEFLVSFYNNEISEKSEIFDDQFSVERPDGSNFTLKIRSTKLEDSAMYFCASEGRSKNIQYFGAGTRLSVL.